This T cell receptor (beta chain) came from a study of shared clonotypes between healthy human individuals (dated by TCRdb to the early 2020s). Background for the entire study: Two women and a few men aged 18 to 49 years were included in the cohort. For each donor, three plates each were used for CD4 naive and CD4 memory, two plates were used for CD8 naive, and one plate was used for CD8 memory. To estimate repertoire size and how much clonotypes are shared between individuals, the study performed deep sequencing of blood TCR repertoires from roughly five healthy adults. To increase sequencing depth and limit assay-specific biases, TCR repertoire library preparation and sequencing were carried out by different laboratories using diverse techniques. Between about 0.8 and 9.5 billion PBMCs per donor were obtained by leukapheresis.

Paper-wide results and their limitations: Larger estimated clonotype richness was generally found for naive subsets than for memory subsets. Even with the large sequencing depth, rarefaction of the sorted-subset datasets indicated that sequencing was incomplete. The genetic and exposure-history diversity represented was limited by the small number of donors. Only blood was sampled, and tissue TCR repertoires likely differ from those in blood. Sharing across a few donors was observed for about 5% of naive CD4, less than 4% of naive CD8, 2% to 2.5% of memory CD4, and around 0.42% of memory CD8 clonotypes. Clonotypes shared by all four sorted-subset donors showed higher generation probabilities than non-shared clonotypes. Pairwise subsampling led to the expectation that sequencing depth would affect the degree of clonotype sharing among donors.

Using the deep immunoSEQ assay, multiplex PCR amplified TCR CDR3 regions from genomic DNA. Genomic DNA extracted from each cell subset was distributed evenly over all wells of several immunoSEQ 96-well plates, and each plate served as one replicate. For sorted subsets, roughly 200 ng of genomic DNA, equivalent to 25,000 to 35,000 T cell genomes, went into each replicate PCR. Purified libraries were quantified with a Qubit 3.0 fluorometer, sized on a Bioanalyzer 2100, and re-quantified with the KAPA Library Quantification kit. Every immunoSEQ 96-well plate was sequenced on a separate single-read 150-cycle Illumina NextSeq 550 flow cell. Per the source publication's procedure: Because only junctional sequences without quality scores were contained in the immunoSEQ output, filtering matching that applied to full-length reads could not be performed. Sequences were annotated with PyIR, a Python wrapper for IgBLAST v1.9, using IMGT germline references to assign V/J genes and CDR3. Reads were filtered out if the reads had weak V/J assignments (E-value above 1e-6), no CDR3, stop codons, out-of-frame junctions, or ambiguous translated residues. V3J clonotypes were defined as sequences sharing an identical inferred V gene, J gene, and CDR3 amino acid sequence. Percentage overlap between repertoires was computed as shared unique clonotypes divided by the size of the smaller repertoire. Repertoire richness was assessed with RTK rarefaction, the Chao1 estimator, and Recon v2.1 estimates of unobserved clonotypes. Generation probabilities were computed with OLGA for all TCRbeta clonotypes obtained by the gDNA method from several donors. TCRdb obtained this table from immuneACCESS and retained in-frame rearrangements with V and J assigned. These tables miss some clones; where compared with another copy, unresolved V genes account for less than half of the shortfall, and the remainder is unexplained. V and J calls and clone size follow that table, whereas D and trimming were derived from the DNA. Here the sample has 950,000 to 1,100,000 clones; about 70% occur a single time. Approximately 1.5% of the sample lies in the top ten.

Healthy HIV-negative adults with no recently reported acute infections or vaccinations were included as donors. Only Caucasian adults living in Nashville, Tennessee, USA were represented among the donors. CD4+ T cells were enriched by magnetic negative selection, after which naive cells were positively selected on CD45RA and the negative fraction was taken as the memory subset. Blood was collected by leukapheresis, and PBMCs were isolated by Ficoll-Histopaque density gradient centrifugation and then cryopreserved in liquid nitrogen vapor phase. Purity and quantity of every magnetically sorted T cell population were checked by analytical flow cytometry. From each sorted fraction, genomic DNA was isolated and quantified by UV absorbance on a Nanodrop 2000c. A note on this clone: No cognate antigen has been identified for it. The input lacks base qualities; no much larger clone sits a single base away.

There are 16 amino acids in the CDR3, from cysteine to phenylalanine inclusive. Left in the record is the CDR3 DNA by itself, 48 bases read in frame from the first base. The germline V gene encodes CDR1 MNHNS and CDR2 SASEGT. The germline ends are 14 bases apart after V is trimmed by 3 bases and J by 2 bases. Recombination linked TRBV6-1 to TRBJ1-5; a weak D assignment points to TRBD1 (5 bases agree). The sample taken for sequencing was memory CD4+ T cells sorted from blood. The intended sense of this specimen's cell subset or site label: CD45RA-negative fraction. This receptor was identified in a man aged 18 to 29 in good health. The CDR3 region reads CASSDFWGSGNQPQHF. The bases read TGTGCCAGCAGTGACTTCTGGGGGTCCGGCAATCAGCCCCAGCATTTT.